The 5 T cell receptor beta chains below come from one sample, sequenced in a study of blood T cell repertoires in COVID-19. Repertoires were generated with immunoSEQ multiplex PCR, while TCRdb's copy carries only in-frame clones and drops some. The sample has some 200,000 clones, about 83% seen once. Sample: PBMCs or T cells enriched from blood (not recorded which). The receptor set was obtained from a woman between 45 and 60 years old who had been exposed to COVID-19.

The V gene is TRBV18, the J gene TRBJ2-5, with D perhaps matching TRBD1 (5 bases). Trimming took 6 bases from V and 2 from J, leaving 16 bases between them. The CDR3 extends over 15 amino acids. Looked up from germline, CDR1 is KGHSH and CDR2 is LQKENI. The CDR3 is CASSHDGHRQETQYF. The CDR3 coding sequence is TGTGCCAGCTCCCACGATGGACACAGGCAAGAGACCCAGTACTTC. Based on the CDR3 plus reference TRBV18 and TRBJ2-5, the full variable domain is NAGVMQNPRHLVRRRGQEARLRCSPMKGHSHVYWYRQLPEEGLKFMVYLQKENIIDESGMPKERFSAEFPKEGPSILRIQQVVRGDSAAYFCASSHDGHRQETQYFGPGTRLLVL.

This chain connects TRBV5-1 to TRBJ2-3, with D unclear. Germline V lookup: CDR1 SGHRS, CDR2 YFSETQ. V lost 0 bases and J lost 2, with 7 bases in between. The CDR3 has 14 residues. The CDR3 is CASSLEEATDTQYF. CDR3 sequence (DNA): TGCGCCAGCAGCTTGGAAGAGGCCACAGATACGCAGTATTTT.

J is TRBJ1-1 and V is TRBV5-5, with TRBD1 matching over 7 bases. The CDR3 consists of 11 residues. Trimming at V came to 3 bases and at J to 11 bases, leaving 4 bases not matched to a gene. CDR1 and CDR2 (germline): SGHKS, YYEKEE (reference sequence). The CDR3 DNA reads TGTGCCAGCAGCTCCTCAGGGGGGGCTTTCTTT. Its protein is CASSSSGGAFF.

The DNA for the CDR3 is TGTGCCAGCAGCTTAGCGGGGACAGAAGTTTACGAGCAGTACTTC. Its translation is CASSLAGTEVYEQYF. The chain combines TRBV7-2 with TRBJ2-7; 7 bases are a match to TRBD1. The trim removed 0 bases at V and 4 bases at J, leaving 6 bases unmatched. Germline V gives CDR1 SGHTA, CDR2 FQGNSA. The CDR3 contains 15 residues.

The V call is TRBV7-8, the J call TRBJ1-1; a weak D match, TRBD1 (5 bases). Trimming took 1 base from V and 5 from J, leaving 11 bases between them. The CDR3 covers 14 residues. Germline V gene lookup returns CDR1 SGHVS and CDR2 FQNEAQ. The CDR3 here is CASSLVNRMTEAFF. The CDR3 nucleotides read TGTGCCAGCAGCTTAGTAAACAGGATGACTGAAGCTTTCTTT.